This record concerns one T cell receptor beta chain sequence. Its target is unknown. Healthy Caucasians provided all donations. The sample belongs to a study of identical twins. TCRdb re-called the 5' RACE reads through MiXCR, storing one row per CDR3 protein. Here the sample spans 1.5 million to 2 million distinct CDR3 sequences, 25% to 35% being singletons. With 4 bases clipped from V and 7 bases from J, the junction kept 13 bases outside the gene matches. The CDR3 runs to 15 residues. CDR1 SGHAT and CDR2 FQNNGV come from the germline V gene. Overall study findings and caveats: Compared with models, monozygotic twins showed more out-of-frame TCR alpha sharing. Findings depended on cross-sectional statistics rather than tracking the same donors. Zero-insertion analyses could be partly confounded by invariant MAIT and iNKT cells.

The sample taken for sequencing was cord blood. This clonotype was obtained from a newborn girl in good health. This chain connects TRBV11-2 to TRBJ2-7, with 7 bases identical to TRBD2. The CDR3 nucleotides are TGTGCCAGCAGCTCCCCGGGGAGGGGATGGCATGAGCAGTACTTC. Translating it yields CASSSPGRGWHEQYF.